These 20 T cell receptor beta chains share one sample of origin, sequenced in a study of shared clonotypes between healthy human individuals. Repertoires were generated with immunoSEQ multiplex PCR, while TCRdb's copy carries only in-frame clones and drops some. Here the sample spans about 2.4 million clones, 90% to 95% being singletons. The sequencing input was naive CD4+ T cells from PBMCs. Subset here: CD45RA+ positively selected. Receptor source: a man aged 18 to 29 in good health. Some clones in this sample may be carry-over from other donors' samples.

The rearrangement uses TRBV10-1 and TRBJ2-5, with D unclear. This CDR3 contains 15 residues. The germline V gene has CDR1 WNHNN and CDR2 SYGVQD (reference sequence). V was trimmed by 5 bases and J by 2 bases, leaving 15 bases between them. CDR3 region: CASSPGPLRQETQYF. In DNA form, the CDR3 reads TGCGCCAGCAGTCCCGGTCCCTTGCGGCAAGAGACCCAGTACTTC.

As DNA, the CDR3 is TGCGCCAGCAGCCAAAGACGAGGCAGCACAGATACGCAGTATTTT. It yields the protein CASSQRRGSTDTQYF. The chain uses TRBV4-1 and TRBJ2-3, with D uncertain. This CDR3 is built from 15 residues. Trimming removed 2 bases at V and 0 bases at J, with 9 bases between. Germline values: CDR1 MGHRA, CDR2 YSYEKL.

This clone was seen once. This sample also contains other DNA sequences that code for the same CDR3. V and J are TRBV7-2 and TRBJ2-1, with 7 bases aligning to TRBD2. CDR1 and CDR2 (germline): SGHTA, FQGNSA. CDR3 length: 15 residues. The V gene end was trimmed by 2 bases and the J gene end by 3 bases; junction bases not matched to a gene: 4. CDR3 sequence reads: CASSLIAGVYNEQFF. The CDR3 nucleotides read TGTGCCAGCAGCTTAATCGCGGGAGTCTACAATGAGCAGTTCTTC.

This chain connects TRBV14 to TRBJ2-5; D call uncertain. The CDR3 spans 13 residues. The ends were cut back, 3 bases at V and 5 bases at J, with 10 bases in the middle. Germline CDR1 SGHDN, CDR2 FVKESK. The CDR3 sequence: CASSHDHRETQYF. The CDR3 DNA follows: TGTGCCAGCAGCCACGATCATCGGGAGACCCAGTACTTC.

In DNA, the CDR3 is TGTGCCATCAGTGAGTCTCGGAGCTACGAGCAGTACTTC. Translated, it gives CAISESRSYEQYF. J is TRBJ2-7 and V is TRBV10-3; D unresolved. The CDR3 covers 13 residues. V lost 0 bases, J lost 3 bases, and 6 bases lay in between. From germline, CDR1 is ENHRY and CDR2 SYGVKD.

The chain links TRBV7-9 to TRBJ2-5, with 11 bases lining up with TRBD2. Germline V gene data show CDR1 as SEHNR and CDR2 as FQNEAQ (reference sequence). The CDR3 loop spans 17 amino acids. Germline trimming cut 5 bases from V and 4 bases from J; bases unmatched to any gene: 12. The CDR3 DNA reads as TGTGCCAGCAGCCCTGGACTAGCGGGCGGTACACTAGAGACCCAGTACTTC. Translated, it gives CASSPGLAGGTLETQYF.

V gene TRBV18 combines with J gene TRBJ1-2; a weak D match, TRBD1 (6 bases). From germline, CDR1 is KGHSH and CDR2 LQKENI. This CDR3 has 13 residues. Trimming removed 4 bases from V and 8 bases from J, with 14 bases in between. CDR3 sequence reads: CASSLPGALGYTF. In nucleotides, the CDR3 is TGTGCCAGCTCACTTCCGGGGGCCTTGGGCTACACCTTC. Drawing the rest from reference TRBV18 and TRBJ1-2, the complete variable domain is NAGVMQNPRHLVRRRGQEARLRCSPMKGHSHVYWYRQLPEEGLKFMVYLQKENIIDESGMPKERFSAEFPKEGPSILRIQQVVRGDSAAYFCASSLPGALGYTFGSGTRLTVV.

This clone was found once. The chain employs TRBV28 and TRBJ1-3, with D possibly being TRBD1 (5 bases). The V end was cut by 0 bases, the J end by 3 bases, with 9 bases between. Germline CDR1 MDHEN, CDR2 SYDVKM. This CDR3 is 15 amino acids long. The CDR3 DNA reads TGTGCCAGCAGTTTATGGGGTACAGGTGGAAACACCATATATTTT. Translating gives CASSLWGTGGNTIYF. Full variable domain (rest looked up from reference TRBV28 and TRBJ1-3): DVKVTQSSRYLVKRTGEKVFLECVQDMDHENMFWYRQDPGLGLRLIYFSYDVKMKEKGDIPEGYSVSREKKERFSLILESASTNQTSMYLCASSLWGTGGNTIYFGEGSWLTVV.

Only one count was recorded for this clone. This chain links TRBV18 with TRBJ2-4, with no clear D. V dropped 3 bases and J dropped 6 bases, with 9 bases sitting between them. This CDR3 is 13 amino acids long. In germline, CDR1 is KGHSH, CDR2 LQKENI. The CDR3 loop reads CASSPDMRNIQYF. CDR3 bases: TGTGCCAGCTCACCCGACATGAGAAACATTCAGTACTTC.

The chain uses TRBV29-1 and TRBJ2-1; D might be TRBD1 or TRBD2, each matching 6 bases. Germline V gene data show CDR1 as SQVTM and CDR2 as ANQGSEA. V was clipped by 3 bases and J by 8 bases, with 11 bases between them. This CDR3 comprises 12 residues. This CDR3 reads CSVDGGLDEQFF. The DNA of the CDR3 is TGCAGCGTTGATGGGGGGCTAGATGAGCAGTTCTTC.

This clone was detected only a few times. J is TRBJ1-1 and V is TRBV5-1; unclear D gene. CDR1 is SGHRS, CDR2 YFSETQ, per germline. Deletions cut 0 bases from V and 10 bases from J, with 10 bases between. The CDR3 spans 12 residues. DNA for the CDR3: TGCGCCAGCAGCTTGGCTGGACTCGGAGCTTTCTTT. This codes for CASSLAGLGAFF.

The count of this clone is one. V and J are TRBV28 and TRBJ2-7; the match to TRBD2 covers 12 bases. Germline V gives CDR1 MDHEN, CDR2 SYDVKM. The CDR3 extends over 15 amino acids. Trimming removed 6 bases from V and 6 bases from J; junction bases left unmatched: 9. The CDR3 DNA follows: TGTGCCAGCAGCCGACGACTAGCGGGAGTGGGCGAGCAGTACTTC. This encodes CASSRRLAGVGEQYF.

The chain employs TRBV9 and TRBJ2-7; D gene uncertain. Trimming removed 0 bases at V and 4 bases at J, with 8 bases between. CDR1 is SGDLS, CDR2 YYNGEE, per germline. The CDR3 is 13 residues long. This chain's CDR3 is CASSVVPYYEQYF. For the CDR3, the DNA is TGTGCCAGCAGCGTAGTGCCTTATTACGAGCAGTACTTC.

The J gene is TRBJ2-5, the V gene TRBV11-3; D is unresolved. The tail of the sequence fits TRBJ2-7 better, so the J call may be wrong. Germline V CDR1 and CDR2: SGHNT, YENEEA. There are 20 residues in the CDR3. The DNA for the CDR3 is TGTGCCAGCAGCTTATGGGCAAAAGGGTTTGGTAGAAAGGCTTCCTACGAGCAGTACTTC. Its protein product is CASSLWAKGFGRKASYEQYF.

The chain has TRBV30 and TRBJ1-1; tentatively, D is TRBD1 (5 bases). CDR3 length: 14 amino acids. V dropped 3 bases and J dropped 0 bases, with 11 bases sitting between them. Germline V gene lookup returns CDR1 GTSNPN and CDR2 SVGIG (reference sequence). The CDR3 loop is CAWRIGGVNTEAFF. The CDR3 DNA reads TGTGCCTGGAGGATTGGGGGGGTGAACACTGAAGCTTTCTTT.

This CDR3 is CASSPGLALNTGELFF. DNA for the CDR3: TGCGCCAGCAGCCCAGGACTAGCGCTGAACACCGGGGAGCTGTTTTTT. The chain employs TRBV4-3 and TRBJ2-2, with 9 positions matching TRBD2. Germline V CDR1 and CDR2: LGHNA, YSLEER. The CDR3 extends over 16 amino acids. J was trimmed by 1 base and V by 4 bases; bases with no gene match: 4.

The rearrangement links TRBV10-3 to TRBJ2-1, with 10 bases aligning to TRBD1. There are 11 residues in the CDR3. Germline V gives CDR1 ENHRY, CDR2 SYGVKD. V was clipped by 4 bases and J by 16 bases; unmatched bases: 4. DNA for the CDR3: TGTGCCATCAGTGGGACAGGGGGGCTCTTCTTC. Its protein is CAISGTGGLFF.

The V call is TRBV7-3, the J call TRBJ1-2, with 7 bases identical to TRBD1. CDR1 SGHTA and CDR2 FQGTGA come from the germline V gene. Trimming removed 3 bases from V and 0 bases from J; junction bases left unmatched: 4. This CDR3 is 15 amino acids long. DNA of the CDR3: TGTGCCAGCAGCTTGCCCAGGGGGACTAACTATGGCTACACCTTC. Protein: CASSLPRGTNYGYTF.

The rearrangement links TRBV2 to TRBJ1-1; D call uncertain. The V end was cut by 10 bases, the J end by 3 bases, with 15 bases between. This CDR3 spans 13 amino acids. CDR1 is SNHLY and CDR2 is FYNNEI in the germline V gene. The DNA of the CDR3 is TGTGCCACCAGCGTCCACCGGGACACTGAAGCTTTCTTT. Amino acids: CATSVHRDTEAFF.

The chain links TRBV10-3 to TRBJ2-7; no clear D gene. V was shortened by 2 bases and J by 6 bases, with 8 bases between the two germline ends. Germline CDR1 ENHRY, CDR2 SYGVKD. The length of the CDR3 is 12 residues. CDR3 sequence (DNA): TGTGCCATCAGTGAGAGAAGGGTCGAGCAGTACTTC. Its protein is CAISERRVEQYF.